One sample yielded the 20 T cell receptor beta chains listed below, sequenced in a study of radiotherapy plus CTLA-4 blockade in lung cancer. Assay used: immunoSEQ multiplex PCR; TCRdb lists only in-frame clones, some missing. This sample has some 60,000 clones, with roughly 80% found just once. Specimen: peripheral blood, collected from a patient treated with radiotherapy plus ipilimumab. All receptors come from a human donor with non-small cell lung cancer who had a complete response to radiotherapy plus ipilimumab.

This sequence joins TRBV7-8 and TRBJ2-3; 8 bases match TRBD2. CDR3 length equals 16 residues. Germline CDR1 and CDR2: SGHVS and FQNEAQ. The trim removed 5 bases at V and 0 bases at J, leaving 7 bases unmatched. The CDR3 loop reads CASSGREGTSTDTQYF. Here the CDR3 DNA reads TGTGCCAGCAGCGGACGGGAGGGCACTAGCACAGATACGCAGTATTTT.

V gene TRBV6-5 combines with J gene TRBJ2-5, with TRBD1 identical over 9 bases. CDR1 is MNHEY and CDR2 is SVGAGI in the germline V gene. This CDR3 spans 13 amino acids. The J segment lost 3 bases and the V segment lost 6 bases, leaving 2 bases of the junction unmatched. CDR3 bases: TGTGCCAGCAGCCGGGACAGGGAAGAGACCCAGTACTTC. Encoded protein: CASSRDREETQYF.

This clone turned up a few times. CDR3 region: CASRGETGGYEQFF. The CDR3 DNA follows: TGTGCCAGCAGGGGTGAGACAGGGGGCTATGAGCAGTTCTTC. The V and J genes are TRBV28 and TRBJ2-1; 10 nucleotides match TRBD1. Per germline, CDR1 MDHEN and CDR2 SYDVKM. Unmatched junction bases numbered 7, after V lost 6 bases and J lost 8 bases. There are 14 residues in the CDR3.

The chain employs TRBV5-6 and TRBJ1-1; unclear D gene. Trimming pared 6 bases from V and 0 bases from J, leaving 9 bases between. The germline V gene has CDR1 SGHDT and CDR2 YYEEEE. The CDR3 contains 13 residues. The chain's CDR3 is CASTFTVNTEAFF. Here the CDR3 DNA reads TGTGCCAGCACCTTTACAGTGAACACTGAAGCTTTCTTT.

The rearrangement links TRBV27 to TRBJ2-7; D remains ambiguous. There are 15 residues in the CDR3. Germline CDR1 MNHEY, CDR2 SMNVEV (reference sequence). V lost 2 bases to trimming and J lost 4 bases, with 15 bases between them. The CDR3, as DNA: TGTGCCAGCAGTTTAAGAAGCACCGAATGGTACGAGCAGTACTTC. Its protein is CASSLRSTEWYEQYF.

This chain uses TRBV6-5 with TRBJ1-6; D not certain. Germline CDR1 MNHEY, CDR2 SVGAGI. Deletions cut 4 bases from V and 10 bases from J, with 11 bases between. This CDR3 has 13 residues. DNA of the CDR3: TGTGCCAGCAGTTTCTTACAGAACTCACCCCTCCACTTT. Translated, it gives CASSFLQNSPLHF.

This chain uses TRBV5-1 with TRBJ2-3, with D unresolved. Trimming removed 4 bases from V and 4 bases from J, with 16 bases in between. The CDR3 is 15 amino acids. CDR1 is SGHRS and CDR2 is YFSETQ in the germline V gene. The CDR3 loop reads CASSPGSLGADTQYF. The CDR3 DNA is TGCGCCAGCAGCCCCGGGTCCCTAGGCGCAGATACGCAGTATTTT. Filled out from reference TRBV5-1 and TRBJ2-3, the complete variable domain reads KAGVTQTPRYLIKTRGQQVTLSCSPISGHRSVSWYQQTPGQGLQFLFEYFSETQRNKGNFPGRFSGRQFSNSRSEMNVSTLELGDSALYLCASSPGSLGADTQYFGPGTRLTVL.

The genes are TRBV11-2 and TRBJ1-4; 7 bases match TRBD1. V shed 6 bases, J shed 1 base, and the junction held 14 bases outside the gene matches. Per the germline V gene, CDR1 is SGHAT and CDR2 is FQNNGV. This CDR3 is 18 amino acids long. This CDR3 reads CASSLATGSGITNEKLFF. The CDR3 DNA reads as TGTGCCAGCAGTCTCGCGACAGGGTCCGGGATAACTAATGAAAAACTGTTTTTT.

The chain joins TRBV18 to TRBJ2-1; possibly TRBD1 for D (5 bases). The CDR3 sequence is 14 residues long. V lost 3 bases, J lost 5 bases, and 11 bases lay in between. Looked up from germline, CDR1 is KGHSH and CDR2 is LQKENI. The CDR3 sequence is CASSPGDSNNEQFF. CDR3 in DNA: TGTGCCAGCTCACCCGGAGACAGCAACAATGAGCAGTTCTTC.

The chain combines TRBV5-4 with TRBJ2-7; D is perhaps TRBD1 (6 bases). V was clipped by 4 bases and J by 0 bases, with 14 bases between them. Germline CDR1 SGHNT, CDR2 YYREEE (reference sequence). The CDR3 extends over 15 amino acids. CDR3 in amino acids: CASSVRDTLSYEQYV. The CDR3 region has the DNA TGTGCCAGCAGCGTCCGGGACACCCTCTCCTACGAGCAGTACGTC.

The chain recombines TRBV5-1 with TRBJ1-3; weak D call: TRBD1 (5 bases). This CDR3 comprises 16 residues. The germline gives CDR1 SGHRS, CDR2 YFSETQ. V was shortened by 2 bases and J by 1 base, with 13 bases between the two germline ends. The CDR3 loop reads CASSLPTDFSGNTIYF. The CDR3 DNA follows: TGCGCCAGCAGCTTACCGACAGATTTTTCTGGAAACACCATATATTTT.

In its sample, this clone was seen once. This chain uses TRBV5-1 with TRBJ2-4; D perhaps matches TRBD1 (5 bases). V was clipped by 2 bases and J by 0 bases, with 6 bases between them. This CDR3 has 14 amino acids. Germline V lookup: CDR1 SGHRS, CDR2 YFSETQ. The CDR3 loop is CASSFQGAKNIQYF. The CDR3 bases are TGCGCCAGCAGCTTCCAGGGAGCCAAAAACATTCAGTACTTC.

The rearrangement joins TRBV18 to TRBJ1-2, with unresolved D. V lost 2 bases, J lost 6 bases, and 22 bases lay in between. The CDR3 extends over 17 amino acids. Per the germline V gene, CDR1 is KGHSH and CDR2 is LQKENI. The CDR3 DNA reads TGTGCCAGCTCACCAGGATTGGTTCGTGCTAAAGCGGATGGCTACACCTTC. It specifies CASSPGLVRAKADGYTF.

The CDR3 coding sequence is TGTGCCAGCTCACCAGCGGCCAATAATTCACCCCTCCACTTT. It encodes CASSPAANNSPLHF. The rearrangement links TRBV18 to TRBJ1-6; D uncertain. V dropped 2 bases and J dropped 5 bases, with 7 bases sitting between them. From germline, CDR1 is KGHSH and CDR2 LQKENI. The CDR3 has 14 residues.

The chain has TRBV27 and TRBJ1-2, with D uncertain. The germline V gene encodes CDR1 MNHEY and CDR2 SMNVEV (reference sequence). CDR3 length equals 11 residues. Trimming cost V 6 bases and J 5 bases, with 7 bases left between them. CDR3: CASRGFYGYTF. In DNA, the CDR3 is TGTGCCAGCAGGGGCTTTTATGGCTACACCTTC.

In nucleotides, the CDR3 is TGTGCCAGCAGCTTAGTTGAAGGGGTCGATGGCTACACCTTC. The encoded protein is CASSLVEGVDGYTF. The chain has TRBV11-3 and TRBJ1-2; possibly TRBD1 for D (5 bases). Germline V CDR1 and CDR2: SGHNT, YENEEA. CDR3 length: 14 residues. Deletions cut 1 base from V and 6 bases from J, with 12 bases between.

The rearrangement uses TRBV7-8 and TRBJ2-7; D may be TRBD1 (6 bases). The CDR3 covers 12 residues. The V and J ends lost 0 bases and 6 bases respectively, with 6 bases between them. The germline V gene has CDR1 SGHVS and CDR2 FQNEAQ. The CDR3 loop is CASSLAQGEQYF. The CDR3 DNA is TGTGCCAGCAGCTTAGCACAGGGCGAGCAGTACTTC.

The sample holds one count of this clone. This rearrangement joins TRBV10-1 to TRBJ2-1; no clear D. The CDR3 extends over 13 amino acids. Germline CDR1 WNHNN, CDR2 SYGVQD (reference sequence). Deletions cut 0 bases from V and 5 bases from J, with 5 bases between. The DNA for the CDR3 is TGCGCCAGCAGTGAGTCTGGGCACAATGAGCAGTTCTTC. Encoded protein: CASSESGHNEQFF.

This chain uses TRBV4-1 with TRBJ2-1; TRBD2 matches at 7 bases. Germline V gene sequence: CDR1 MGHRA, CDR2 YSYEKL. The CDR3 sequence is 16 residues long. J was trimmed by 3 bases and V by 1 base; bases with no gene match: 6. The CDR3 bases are TGCGCCAGCAGCCAAGGGCTAGCGGCCCTCTACAATGAGCAGTTCTTC. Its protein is CASSQGLAALYNEQFF.

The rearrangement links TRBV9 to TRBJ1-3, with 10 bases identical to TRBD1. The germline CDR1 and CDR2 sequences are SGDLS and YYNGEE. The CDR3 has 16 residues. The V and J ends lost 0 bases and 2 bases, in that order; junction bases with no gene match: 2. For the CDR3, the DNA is TGTGCCAGCAGCGTAGACGGGACAGGGGCTGGAAACACCATATATTTT. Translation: CASSVDGTGAGNTIYF.